The clone carrying this T cell receptor beta chain was detected once. This CDR3 has 15 residues. CDR1 is MDHEN, CDR2 SYDVKM, per germline. Losses at the gene ends were 6 bases for V and 2 bases for J; bases not matched to a gene: 4. This sample was included in a study of T cells in narcolepsy. Assay: immunoSEQ multiplex PCR; the TCRdb copy retains only in-frame clones and omits some. Of over 40,000 clones in the sample, about 91% are singletons; the top ten hold 1% to 1.5%. The source is a human donor with narcolepsy. This sequence joins TRBV28 and TRBJ2-1; 10 positions agree with TRBD2. Material: CD45RA- memory CD4+ T cells from PBMCs. The CDR3 region is CASSPSGSPYNEQFF. The CDR3 nucleotides read TGTGCCAGCAGCCCTAGCGGGAGCCCCTACAATGAGCAGTTCTTC.